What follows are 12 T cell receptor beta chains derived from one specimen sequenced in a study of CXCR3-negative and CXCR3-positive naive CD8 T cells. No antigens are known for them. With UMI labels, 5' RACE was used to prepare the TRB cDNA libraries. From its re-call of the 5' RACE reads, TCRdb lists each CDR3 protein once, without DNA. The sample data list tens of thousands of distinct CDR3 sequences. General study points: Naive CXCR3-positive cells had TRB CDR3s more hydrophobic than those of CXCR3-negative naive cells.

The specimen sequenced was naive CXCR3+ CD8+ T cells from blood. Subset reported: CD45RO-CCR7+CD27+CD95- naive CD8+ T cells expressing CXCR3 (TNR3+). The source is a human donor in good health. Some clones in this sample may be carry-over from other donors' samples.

The CDR3 region is CASSLSSGLTYEQYF. The genes are TRBV27 and TRBJ2-7; TCRdb indicates TRBD2, and absent DNA this call remains unverified. From germline, CDR1 is MNHEY and CDR2 SMNVEV (reference sequence). This CDR3 spans 15 amino acids.

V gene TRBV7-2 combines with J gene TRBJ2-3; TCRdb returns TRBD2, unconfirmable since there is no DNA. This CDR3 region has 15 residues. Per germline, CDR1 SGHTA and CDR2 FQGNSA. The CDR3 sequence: CASSLVQLAVDTQYF.

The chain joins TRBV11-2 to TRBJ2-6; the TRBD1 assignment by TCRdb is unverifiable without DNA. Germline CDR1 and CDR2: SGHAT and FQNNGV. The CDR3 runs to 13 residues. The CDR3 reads CASRSPGANVLTF.

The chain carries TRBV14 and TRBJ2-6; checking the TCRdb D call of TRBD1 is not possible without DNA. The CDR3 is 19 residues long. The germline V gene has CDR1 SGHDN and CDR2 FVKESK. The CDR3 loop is CASSLRGGQRPSGANVLTF.

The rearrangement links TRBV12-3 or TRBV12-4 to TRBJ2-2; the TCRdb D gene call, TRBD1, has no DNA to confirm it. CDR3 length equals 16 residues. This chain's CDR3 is CASSLYAGQGTGELFF.

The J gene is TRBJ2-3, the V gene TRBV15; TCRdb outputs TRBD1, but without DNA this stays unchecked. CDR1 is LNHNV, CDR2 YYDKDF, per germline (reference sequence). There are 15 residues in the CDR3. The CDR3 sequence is CATSRVTGSTDTQYF.

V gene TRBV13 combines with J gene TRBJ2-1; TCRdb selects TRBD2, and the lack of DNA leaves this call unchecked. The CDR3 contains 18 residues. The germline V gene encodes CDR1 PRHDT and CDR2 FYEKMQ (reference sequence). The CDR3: CASSLDHSVKAPINEQFF.

The CDR3 here is CAISAPGGGNNEQFF. This chain connects TRBV10-3 to TRBJ2-1; TCRdb's D call of TRBD1 is untestable without DNA. Germline values: CDR1 ENHRY, CDR2 SYGVKD. This CDR3 region has 15 residues.

CDR3 in amino acids: CAISGGQSNEQYF. V usage is TRBV10-3 and J usage is TRBJ2-7; TCRdb's D call of TRBD1 is untestable without DNA. Germline assignment: CDR1 ENHRY and CDR2 SYGVKD. CDR3 length: 13 amino acids.

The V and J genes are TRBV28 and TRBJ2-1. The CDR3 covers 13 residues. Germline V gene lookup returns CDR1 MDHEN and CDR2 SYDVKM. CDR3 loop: CASSLLRRNEQFF. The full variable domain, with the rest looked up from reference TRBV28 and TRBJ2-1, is DVKVTQSSRYLVKRTGEKVFLECVQDMDHENMFWYRQDPGLGLRLIYFSYDVKMKEKGDIPEGYSVSREKKERFSLILESASTNQTSMYLCASSLLRRNEQFFGPGTRLTVL.

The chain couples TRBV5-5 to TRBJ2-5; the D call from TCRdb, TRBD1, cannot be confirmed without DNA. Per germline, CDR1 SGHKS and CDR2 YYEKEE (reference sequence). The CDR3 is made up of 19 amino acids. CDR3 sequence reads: CASSPFPEGERGMEETQYF.

The CDR3 spells CASSDELAGGPDEQYF. The V and J genes are TRBV7-9 and TRBJ2-7; the D gene TCRdb calls, TRBD2, cannot be checked with no DNA. The length of the CDR3 is 16 residues. Germline CDR1 is SEHNR and CDR2 is FQNEAQ (reference sequence).